Each of the 23 T cell receptor beta chains below was sequenced from the same sample in a study of CD8+ T cells in alopecia areata. Documented treatment: oral pan-JAK inhibitor, 5-10 mg twice daily. Extracted from the samples, RNA was reverse transcribed into cDNA to serve as the sequencing template. Sequenced by immunoSEQ multiplex PCR; TCRdb stores in-frame clones only, minus some. The sample consists of 250,000 to 300,000 clones, about 62% of them appearing once. The source material was CD4+ T cells sorted from blood, sampled at week 24, from a patient treated with tofacitinib. Receptors originate from a human donor with alopecia areata.

The chain couples TRBV11-1 to TRBJ1-1; D uncertain. Trimming left V 3 bases short and J 1 base short, with 12 bases between. Germline values: CDR1 SGHAT, CDR2 FQDESV (reference sequence). The length of the CDR3 is 15 residues. This CDR3 reads CASSFRGTSNTEAFF. CDR3 nucleotides: TGTGCCAGCAGCTTTCGAGGTACATCGAACACTGAAGCTTTCTTT.

A few counts support this clone. This sequence joins TRBV4-1 and TRBJ2-7; 8 positions match TRBD1. Germline lookup yields CDR1 MGHRA and CDR2 YSYEKL. The CDR3 is made up of 16 amino acids. Losses at the gene ends were 1 base for V and 3 bases for J; bases not matched to a gene: 8. Here the CDR3 DNA reads TGCGCCAGCAGCCAAGTTGGTAGGGACAGGAACTACGAGCAGTACTTC. Amino acid sequence: CASSQVGRDRNYEQYF.

The table lists this clone with a few counts. The chain carries TRBV5-1 and TRBJ2-3; D remains unclear. Per the germline V gene, CDR1 is SGHRS and CDR2 is YFSETQ. The ends were cut back, 2 bases at V and 2 bases at J, with 12 bases in the middle. This CDR3 spans 15 amino acids. CDR3 DNA: TGCGCCAGCAGCTTACAGTTCTCTACCACAGATACGCAGTATTTT. Translation gives CASSLQFSTTDTQYF.

The chain links TRBV29-1 to TRBJ1-4; D remains ambiguous. CDR1 and CDR2 from the germline V gene are SQVTM and ANQGSEA. V was shortened by 7 bases and J by 8 bases, with 14 bases between the two germline ends. The CDR3 extends over 12 amino acids. The DNA for the CDR3 is TGCAGCGGGAACGATCCCGGGGAAAAACTGTTTTTT. This encodes CSGNDPGEKLFF.

This clone came up a few times. V is TRBV29-1 and J is TRBJ2-1, with 11 bases fitting TRBD2. The length of the CDR3 is 14 residues. The germline CDR1 and CDR2 sequences are SQVTM and ANQGSEA. Losses at the gene ends were 7 bases for V and 6 bases for J; bases not matched to a gene: 8. The CDR3 loop reads CSGKLAGEINEQFF. The DNA of the CDR3 is TGCAGCGGGAAACTAGCGGGGGAGATCAATGAGCAGTTCTTC.

The rearrangement links TRBV6-1 to TRBJ2-7; 7 bases fit TRBD2. There are 14 residues in the CDR3. The V and J ends lost 5 bases and 1 base, in that order; junction bases with no gene match: 5. The germline gives CDR1 MNHNS, CDR2 SASEGT. The chain's CDR3 is CASSPSGLSYEQYF. DNA for the CDR3: TGTGCCAGCAGTCCTAGCGGCCTATCCTACGAGCAGTACTTC.

In DNA, the CDR3 is TGCAGCGTTGACAGCCAAGAGACCCAGTACTTC. It codes for CSVDSQETQYF. This sequence joins TRBV29-1 and TRBJ2-5; D is unresolved. Between the trimmed V and J ends, which lost 3 bases and 1 base, there was a span of 3 bases. In germline, CDR1 is SQVTM, CDR2 ANQGSEA. This CDR3 spans 11 amino acids. Based on the CDR3 plus reference TRBV29-1 and TRBJ2-5, the full variable domain is SAVISQKPSRDICQRGTSLTIQCQVDSQVTMMFWYRQQPGQSLTLIATANQGSEATYESGFVIDKFPISRPNLTFSTLTVSNMSPEDSSIYLCSVDSQETQYFGPGTRLLVL.

The chain is built from TRBV30 and TRBJ1-1; a weak D match, TRBD1 (5 bases). The CDR3 contains 13 residues. Trimming removed 4 bases from V and 0 bases from J, with 9 bases in between. Looked up from germline, CDR1 is GTSNPN and CDR2 is SVGIG (reference sequence). CDR3 protein: CAWNPTVNTEAFF. The DNA of the CDR3 is TGTGCCTGGAATCCGACAGTGAACACTGAAGCTTTCTTT.

Only a few counts were recorded for this clone. The chain has TRBV7-9 and TRBJ2-1; D is ambiguous. CDR3 length: 13 residues. CDR1 and CDR2 (germline): SEHNR, FQNEAQ (reference sequence). Trimming left V 2 bases short and J 5 bases short, with 7 bases between. This chain's CDR3 is CASSLSANNEQFF. In nucleotides, the CDR3 is TGTGCCAGCAGCTTATCAGCTAACAATGAGCAGTTCTTC.

The chain has TRBV4-2 and TRBJ1-2; possibly TRBD1 for D (5 bases). There are 14 residues in the CDR3. Trimming left V 8 bases short and J 5 bases short, with 18 bases between. CDR1 and CDR2 from the germline V gene are LGHNA and YNFKEQ. CDR3 amino acids: CASGPVGGGYGYTF. CDR3 nucleotide sequence: TGTGCCAGCGGACCGGTCGGGGGTGGGTATGGCTACACCTTC.

The V gene is TRBV7-9, the J gene TRBJ1-2; D call uncertain. Germline V gene lookup returns CDR1 SEHNR and CDR2 FQNEAQ (reference sequence). The CDR3 consists of 11 residues. The V end lost 3 bases, the J end lost 3 bases, and 2 bases lay between the germline ends. The CDR3 region is CASSFDYGYTF. As DNA, the CDR3 is TGTGCCAGCAGCTTCGACTATGGCTACACCTTC.

Only a few counts were recorded for this clone. The J gene is TRBJ1-2, the V gene TRBV19; D unclear. CDR3 length: 13 amino acids. Germline-derived CDR1 and CDR2 are LNHDA and SQIVND (reference sequence). V was shortened by 3 bases and J by 7 bases, with 12 bases between the two germline ends. CDR3 protein: CASSMGPESGYTF. The DNA for the CDR3 is TGTGCCAGTAGTATGGGCCCGGAGAGTGGCTACACCTTC.

CDR3 sequence (DNA): TGTGCCTGGATCGGGGAGCAGTACTTC. Amino acids: CAWIGEQYF. The V call is TRBV30, the J call TRBJ2-7; no definite D call. Germline lookup yields CDR1 GTSNPN and CDR2 SVGIG (reference sequence). CDR3 length: 9 amino acids. The V gene lost 4 bases and the J gene lost 7 bases, with 5 bases spanning the gap.

For this clone: The germline gene is not matched at one end of the junction; a read error may be the cause. This sequence joins TRBV29-1 and TRBJ2-1; 8 bases align to TRBD1. Germline CDR1 reads SQVTM; CDR2 reads ANQGSEA. The CDR3 contains 13 residues. The CDR3 region has the DNA TGCAGCGTAGAAGGACAGGGCTACAATGAGCAGTTCTTC. This codes for CSVEGQGYNEQFF.

This clone was picked up a small number of times. The CDR3 loop reads CASSWPDPEQYF. The CDR3 DNA reads TGTGCCAGCAGTTGGCCCGACCCCGAGCAGTACTTC. The chain links TRBV28 to TRBJ2-7; no reliable D call. Trimming shortened V by 4 bases and J by 6 bases, and 10 bases separated the two germline ends. The CDR3 covers 12 residues. Germline V CDR1 and CDR2: MDHEN, SYDVKM.

This clone was seen a few times. The rearrangement links TRBV18 to TRBJ2-6, with D possibly TRBD2 on 5 matching bases. This CDR3 contains 19 residues. The germline V gene encodes CDR1 KGHSH and CDR2 LQKENI. Trimming took off 3 bases at V and 3 bases at J, with 21 bases between the two ends. CDR3 residues: CASSPQEKHRENGANVLTF. DNA of the CDR3: TGTGCCAGCTCACCCCAGGAGAAACATAGGGAGAATGGGGCCAACGTCCTGACTTTC. Supplemented by reference TRBV18 and TRBJ2-6, the full variable domain reads NAGVMQNPRHLVRRRGQEARLRCSPMKGHSHVYWYRQLPEEGLKFMVYLQKENIIDESGMPKERFSAEFPKEGPSILRIQQVVRGDSAAYFCASSPQEKHRENGANVLTFGAGSRLTVL.

The V gene is TRBV18, the J gene TRBJ1-1, with 7 positions matching TRBD1. J was trimmed by 4 bases and V by 3 bases; bases with no gene match: 5. The CDR3 is 14 amino acids. Germline CDR1 KGHSH, CDR2 LQKENI. The CDR3 DNA follows: TGTGCCAGCTCACCTATGGACAGGCCCACTGAAGCTTTCTTT. It encodes CASSPMDRPTEAFF.

This clone has just one count. The chain combines TRBV2 with TRBJ2-3; D ambiguous. Germline loops: CDR1 SNHLY, CDR2 FYNNEI. Trimming took off 6 bases at V and 6 bases at J, with 10 bases between the two ends. The CDR3 loop spans 12 amino acids. The CDR3 nucleotides are TGTGCCAGCAGCTTATCTTCGGATACGCAGTATTTT. Translating it yields CASSLSSDTQYF.

This clone came up a few times. This rearrangement joins TRBV5-4 to TRBJ1-2, with 8 bases identical to TRBD1. With V trimmed by 4 bases and J by 8 bases, 7 bases remained unmatched. This CDR3 has 13 amino acids. From germline, CDR1 is SGHNT and CDR2 YYREEE (reference sequence). The CDR3 loop is CASSVPTGEGYTF. The CDR3 bases are TGTGCCAGCAGCGTACCGACAGGGGAAGGCTACACCTTC.

The rearrangement joins TRBV5-1 to TRBJ2-3; D might be TRBD2 (6 bases). Germline CDR1 is SGHRS and CDR2 is YFSETQ. CDR3 length: 16 residues. V lost 4 bases and J 0 bases, leaving 15 bases between the germline ends. The CDR3 reads CASSPTSGRSTDTQYF. The DNA of the CDR3 is TGCGCCAGCAGCCCGACTAGTGGCCGAAGCACAGATACGCAGTATTTT.

Only a few counts were recorded for this clone. The V gene is TRBV20-1, the J gene TRBJ2-3; D gene ambiguous. Germline CDR1 DFQATT, CDR2 SNEGSKA (reference sequence). V dropped 5 bases and J dropped 5 bases, with 8 bases sitting between them. There are 11 residues in the CDR3. For the CDR3, the DNA is TGCAGTGCTTACACCAAAGATACGCAGTATTTT. Its protein product is CSAYTKDTQYF.

The gene calls are TRBV4-3 and TRBJ1-6, with a possible D match to TRBD1 (6 bases). The CDR3 runs to 15 residues. Germline lookup yields CDR1 LGHNA and CDR2 YSLEER. V shed 0 bases and J shed 11 bases, with 14 bases lying between them. CDR3 protein: CASSQDVRGRTPLHF. CDR3 coding DNA: TGCGCCAGCAGCCAAGACGTCAGGGGAAGAACACCCCTCCACTTT.

The chain uses TRBV7-9 and TRBJ2-1; the D call may be TRBD1 or TRBD2 (6 bases each). Per the germline V gene, CDR1 is SEHNR and CDR2 is FQNEAQ (reference sequence). The CDR3 totals 17 residues. V was trimmed by 5 bases and J by 5 bases, leaving 22 bases between them. This CDR3 is CASSPRRGQPGHNEQFF. The DNA for the CDR3 is TGTGCCAGCAGCCCCCGGCGGGGACAACCGGGCCACAATGAGCAGTTCTTC.